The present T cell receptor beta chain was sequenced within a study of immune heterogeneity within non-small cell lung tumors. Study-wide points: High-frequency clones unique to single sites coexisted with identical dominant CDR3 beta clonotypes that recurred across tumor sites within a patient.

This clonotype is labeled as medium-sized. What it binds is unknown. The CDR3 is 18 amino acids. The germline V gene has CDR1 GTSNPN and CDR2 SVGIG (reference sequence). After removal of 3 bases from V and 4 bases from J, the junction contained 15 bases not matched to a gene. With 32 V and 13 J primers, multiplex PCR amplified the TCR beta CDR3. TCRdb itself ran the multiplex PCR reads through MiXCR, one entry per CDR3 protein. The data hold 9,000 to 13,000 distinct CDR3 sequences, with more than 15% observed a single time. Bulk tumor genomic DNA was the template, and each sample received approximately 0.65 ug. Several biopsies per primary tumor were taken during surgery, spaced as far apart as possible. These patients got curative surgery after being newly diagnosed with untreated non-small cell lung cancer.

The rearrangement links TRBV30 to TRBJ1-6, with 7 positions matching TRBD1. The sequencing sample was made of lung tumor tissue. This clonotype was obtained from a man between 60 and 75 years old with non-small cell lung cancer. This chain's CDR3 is CAWSVTQGSNLYNSPLHF. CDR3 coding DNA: TGTGCCTGGAGCGTCACACAGGGGTCCAACCTATATAATTCACCCCTCCACTTT.